A selection of T cell receptor beta chains follows, all from one sample in a study of pediatric ulcerative colitis. Sequencing used immunoSEQ multiplex PCR; TCRdb keeps in-frame clones, though not all of them. The sample yields about 37,000 clones, 65% to 85% seen once. Sequenced material: gut tissue. The receptor set was obtained from a boy younger than 18 with severe ulcerative colitis. CDR3s include the opening cysteine and the closing phenylalanine or tryptophan. D genes are given only for firm matches. Where a row states a size, it is once, few, many or the class of an expanded clone; other rows omit it.

TRBJ1-3	TRBV10-1	NA	TRBD1	TGCGCCAGCAGTGATTCCGGGACAGCTGGAAACACCATATATTTT	CASSDSGTAGNTIYF
TRBJ2-2	TRBV10-1	NA	NA	TGCGCCAGCAGTGAGCCCACCATTGGGACGAACACCGGGGAGCTGTTTTTT	CASSEPTIGTNTGELFF
TRBJ1-4	TRBV4-1	NA	TRBD1	TGCGCCAGCAGCCAACCCGGGACAGCAACTAATGAAAAACTGTTTTTT	CASSQPGTATNEKLFF
TRBJ1-4	TRBV6-7	NA	NA	TGTGCCAGCAGTTACCTCCTCGGATGTGAAGGGGGAGAGGAAAAACTGTTTTTT	CASSYLLGCEGGEEKLFF
TRBJ2-7	TRBV7-9	NA	NA	TGTGCCAGCAGCGATCTTAATCCCAGCAACGAGCAGTACTTC	CASSDLNPSNEQYF
TRBJ1-2	TRBV5-6	NA	NA	TGTGCCAGCAGCTTGGTAGGGCTGTTGGCCTATGGCTACACCTTC	CASSLVGLLAYGYTF
TRBJ2-3	TRBV9	NA	NA	TGTGCCAGCAGCGTATCTCCTGGTATCGCAGATACGCAGTATTTT	CASSVSPGIADTQYF
TRBJ1-1	TRBV19	NA	NA	TGTGCCAGTAGCCGGAACCTGAACACTGAAGCTTTCTTT	CASSRNLNTEAFF
TRBJ1-2	TRBV11-2	NA	TRBD1	TGTGCCAGCAGCCCGGGACAGGGGAACTATGGCTACACCTTC	CASSPGQGNYGYTF
TRBJ2-2	TRBV2	NA	NA	TGTGCCAGCAGTCCTCGGGCCCTTCCCCGCGGGGAGCTGTTTTTT	CASSPRALPRGELFF
TRBJ2-2	TRBV4-1	NA	NA	TGCGCCAGCAGCCAAGATTCCGGTTACACCGGGGAGCTGTTTTTT	CASSQDSGYTGELFF
TRBJ2-3	TRBV5-4	once	NA	TGTGCCAGCAGCTTGGACGGAGATACGCAGTATTTT	CASSLDGDTQYF
TRBJ1-5	TRBV5-1	few	TRBD1	TGCGCCAGCAGCTGGACAGGGGGGGCTCCCCAGCATTTT	CASSWTGGAPQHF